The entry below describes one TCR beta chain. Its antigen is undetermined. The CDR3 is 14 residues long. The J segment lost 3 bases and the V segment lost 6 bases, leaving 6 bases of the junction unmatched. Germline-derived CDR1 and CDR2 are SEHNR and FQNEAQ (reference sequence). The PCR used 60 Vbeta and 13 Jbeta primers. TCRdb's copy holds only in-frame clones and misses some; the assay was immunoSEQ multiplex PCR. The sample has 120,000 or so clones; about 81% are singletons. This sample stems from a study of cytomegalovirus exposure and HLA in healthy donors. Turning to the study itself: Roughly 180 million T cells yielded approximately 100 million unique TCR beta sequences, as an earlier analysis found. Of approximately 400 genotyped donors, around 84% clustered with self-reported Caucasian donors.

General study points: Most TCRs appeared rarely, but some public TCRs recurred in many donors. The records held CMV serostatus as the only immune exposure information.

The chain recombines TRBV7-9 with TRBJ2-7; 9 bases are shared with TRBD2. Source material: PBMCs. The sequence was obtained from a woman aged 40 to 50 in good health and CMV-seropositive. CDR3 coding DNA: TGTGCCAGCAGAGCGGGAGGATCAGTCTACGAGCAGTACTTC. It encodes CASRAGGSVYEQYF.